This TCR beta chain is from a study of post-analysis software for immune sequencing data. Notes on the study in general: Patients showed TRBV5-6, TRBV5-1 and TRBV20-1 among roughly 5 TRBV segments more frequent than in controls. Multiple sclerosis patients had significantly lower normalized Chao1 diversity than controls.

Germline trimming cut 4 bases from V and 8 bases from J; bases unmatched to any gene: 8. The CDR3 runs to 14 residues. Prepared libraries of TCR beta cDNA carried unique molecular identifiers. TCRdb ran MiXCR on the PCR reads and lists one entry per CDR3 protein. The repertoire holds just over 250,000 distinct CDR3 sequences, with 30% to 45% as singletons. There are many counts of this clonotype. Antigen unknown. This sequence originates from a girl aged 5-17 years with multiple sclerosis. The V call is TRBV12-3 or TRBV12-4, the J call TRBJ2-4, with 7 positions matching TRBD2. Sequences were obtained from blood. CDR3 in amino acids: CASSSHGTNDIQYF. In DNA form, the CDR3 reads TGTGCCAGCAGTTCACACGGGACTAATGACATTCAGTACTTC.